This is a list of T cell receptor beta chains from one sample in a study of neurological immune-mediated disorders. TCRdb re-analysed the 5' RACE reads in MiXCR, keeping a single row per CDR3 protein. The table records about 74,000 distinct CDR3 sequences, 5.2% of them present only once. Sequenced: PBMCs. The receptors stem from a man between 18 and 35 years old with multiple sclerosis. CDR3s include the opening cysteine and the closing phenylalanine or tryptophan. The D gene is left open where the match is weak. Not every row has a clone size; where given, it reads once, few, many or a size class.

.,TRBJ2-7,TRBV15,.,CATSRWRRAGHEQYF,TGTGCCACCAGCAGGTGGAGGCGGGCTGGCCACGAGCAGTACTTC
many,TRBJ2-3,TRBV20-1,.,CSASQGPRTDTQYF,TGCAGTGCTTCCCAGGGGCCCCGCACAGATACGCAGTATTTT
many,TRBJ2-1,TRBV2,TRBD2,CASGDYGSHRSYNEQFF,TGTGCCAGCGGGGACTACGGCTCCCACCGAAGTTACAATGAGCAGTTCTTC
many,TRBJ2-7,TRBV20-1,TRBD2,CSAQPGGVAGAYEQYF,TGCAGTGCTCAACCAGGGGGGGTAGCGGGAGCCTACGAGCAGTACTTC
many,TRBJ1-3,TRBV29-1,.,CSVAGRTGNTIYF,TGCAGCGTTGCTGGCCGAACTGGAAACACCATATATTTT
few,TRBJ1-3,TRBV3-1,.,CASSHLDRLGKTIYF,TGTGCCAGCAGCCACTTGGACAGACTTGGAAAAACCATATATTTT
few,TRBJ1-1,TRBV7-2,.,CASRTQTEAFF,TGTGCCAGCAGAACCCAGACTGAAGCTTTCTTT
.,TRBJ2-3,TRBV7-9,TRBD1,CASSSGQGTDTQYF,TGTGCCAGCAGCTCCGGACAGGGCACAGATACGCAGTATTTT
.,TRBJ2-5,TRBV6-2/TRBV6-3,.,CASAYGRQETQYF,TGTGCCAGCGCGTACGGGCGCCAAGAGACCCAGTACTTC
many,TRBJ2-3,TRBV20-1,TRBD1,CSALTGGTDTQYF,TGCAGTGCTTTGACAGGGGGCACAGATACGCAGTATTTT
many,TRBJ2-5,TRBV20-1,TRBD2,CSARDLREGRQETQYF,TGCAGTGCTAGAGATTTGAGGGAGGGAAGGCAAGAGACCCAGTACTTC
many,TRBJ2-5,TRBV5-6,.,CASTPGMTETQYF,TGTGCCAGCACGCCCGGAATGACAGAGACCCAGTACTTC
many,TRBJ1-6,TRBV20-1,.,CSASLTDSPLNF,TGCAGTGCTAGTCTCACAGATTCACCCCTCAACTTT
many,TRBJ1-1,TRBV5-1,.,CASSLYRAPDTEAFF,TGCGCCAGCAGCTTATACAGGGCACCGGACACTGAAGCTTTCTTT
many,TRBJ1-1,TRBV5-1,.,CASTDGHFTEAFF,TGCGCCAGCACTGACGGTCACTTCACTGAAGCTTTCTTT
many,TRBJ2-2,TRBV7-2,TRBD2,CASSLVVSGGLNTGELFF,TGTGCCAGCAGCTTAGTGGTTAGCGGGGGCCTTAACACCGGGGAGCTGTTTTTT
many,TRBJ2-7,TRBV20-1,.,CSAANGENSYEQYF,TGCAGTGCTGCAAACGGGGAAAACTCCTACGAGCAGTACTTC
many,TRBJ2-2,TRBV20-1,.,CSARRGTGELFF,TGCAGTGCTAGGAGGGGGACCGGGGAGCTGTTTTTT
many,TRBJ2-7,TRBV7-2,TRBD2,CASSLAGGAYEQYF,TGTGCCAGCAGCTTAGCGGGAGGGGCCTACGAGCAGTACTTC
many,TRBJ2-7,TRBV5-1,.,CASSQMGDYEQYF,TGCGCCAGCAGCCAAATGGGGGACTACGAGCAGTACTTC
many,TRBJ2-3,TRBV7-2,TRBD2,CASSLGLAGGPDTQYF,TGTGCCAGCAGCTTAGGACTAGCGGGAGGGCCAGATACGCAGTATTTT
many,TRBJ1-5,TRBV12-3/TRBV12-4,.,CASRGTANQPQHF,TGTGCCAGCAGGGGAACAGCAAATCAGCCCCAGCATTTT
few,TRBJ2-3,TRBV20-1,.,CSARAFSPNTDTQYF,TGCAGTGCTAGAGCATTTAGTCCAAACACAGATACGCAGTATTTT
many,TRBJ1-5,TRBV7-2,.,CASYNPGDGADQPQHF,TGTGCCAGCTACAACCCGGGTGATGGGGCGGATCAGCCCCAGCATTTT
many,TRBJ2-7,TRBV20-1,.,CSADRGWEETYEQYF,TGCAGTGCCGACAGAGGGTGGGAGGAGACCTACGAGCAGTACTTC
many,TRBJ2-1,TRBV20-1,TRBD2,CSAREGTSGLVDEQFF,TGCAGTGCTAGAGAGGGGACTAGCGGTTTAGTCGATGAGCAGTTCTTC
.,TRBJ2-2,TRBV5-1,.,CARSSGQVTGELFF,TGCGCCAGAAGCAGCGGACAAGTGACCGGGGAGTTGTTTTTT
many,TRBJ1-3,TRBV7-6,TRBD1,CASSSWAGGSGNTIYF,TGTGCCAGCAGCTCCTGGGCAGGGGGCTCTGGAAACACCATATATTTT
few,TRBJ2-3,TRBV20-1,.,CSARAFVNSTDTQYF,TGCAGTGCTAGAGCTTTCGTCAATAGCACAGATACGCAGTATTTT
many,TRBJ2-1,TRBV7-9,TRBD2,CASSSAGAGQLYSYNEQFF,TGTGCCAGCAGCTCGGCGGGAGCGGGGCAACTATACTCCTACAATGAGCAGTTCTTC
few,TRBJ2-7,TRBV5-6,.,CASSNSLVYEQYF,TGTGCCAGCAGCAACAGCCTTGTCTACGAGCAGTACTTC
few,TRBJ1-3,TRBV5-1,TRBD1,CASSPRQGLATWYGVGENTIYF,TGCGCCAGCAGCCCCCGACAGGGGTTGGCGACCTGGTATGGGGTTGGCGAAAACACCATATATTTT
many,TRBJ1-3,TRBV4-1,.,CASSQVSGDFLGNTIYF,TGCGCCAGCAGCCAAGTTAGCGGGGACTTCCTTGGAAACACCATATATTTT
.,TRBJ1-5,TRBV6-1,.,CASTDNGDQPQNF,TGTGCCAGCACTGATAACGGGGATCAGCCCCAGAATTTT
many,TRBJ1-1,TRBV27,.,CASKFRVNTEAFF,TGTGCCAGCAAGTTCCGGGTGAACACTGAAGCTTTCTTT
many,TRBJ1-1,TRBV7-3,TRBD1,CASSRQGGLGRDTEAFF,TGTGCCAGCAGCAGACAGGGGGGTCTGGGTCGGGACACTGAAGCTTTCTTT
many,TRBJ2-7,TRBV5-5,.,CASSLGTVTYEQYF,TGTGCCAGCAGCTTGGGGACGGTTACCTACGAGCAGTACTTC
many,TRBJ2-7,TRBV19,TRBD1,CASAPGTGYEQYF,TGTGCCAGCGCCCCCGGGACAGGCTACGAGCAGTACTTC
many,TRBJ1-6,TRBV29-1,TRBD1,CSVGEPGQAPGHLHF,TGCAGCGTTGGGGAGCCGGGACAGGCCCCAGGTCACCTCCACTTT
many,TRBJ2-2,TRBV5-1,.,CASSPYGWELFF,TGCGCCAGCAGCCCTTATGGATGGGAGCTGTTTTTT
.,TRBJ2-3,TRBV7-2,.,CASNLPDTQYF,TGTGCCAGCAACCTACCAGATACGCAGTATTTT
many,TRBJ2-2,TRBV20-1,.,CSAHAGELFF,TGCAGTGCTCACGCCGGGGAGCTGTTTTTT
few,TRBJ2-1,TRBV9,.,CASNTGTSYNEQFF,TGTGCCAGCAATACAGGGACTTCCTACAATGAGCAGTTCTTC
many,TRBJ2-7,TRBV5-1,.,CASSLQGPLRSSSSYEQYF,TGCGCCAGCAGCCTCCAAGGGCCTCTGCGGTCCTCAAGCTCCTACGAGCAGTACTTC
many,TRBJ2-5,TRBV28,.,CASSGQGAGGETQYF,TGTGCCAGCAGTGGCCAGGGGGCGGGAGGGGAGACCCAGTACTTC
many,TRBJ2-7,TRBV20-1,.,CSALLIGRSEQYF,TGCAGTGCTTTGCTTATCGGTCGGAGCGAGCAGTACTTC
many,TRBJ2-3,TRBV12-3/TRBV12-4,.,CASSFRVWLRAGRITDTQYF,TGTGCCAGCAGTTTTCGGGTTTGGCTGCGGGCGGGTCGAATCACAGATACGCAGTATTTT
many,TRBJ1-5,TRBV12-3/TRBV12-4,.,CASSFSWGHQPQHF,TGTGCCAGCAGTTTCTCCTGGGGGCATCAGCCCCAGCATTTT
.,TRBJ2-1,TRBV7-8,TRBD2,CASSPRRLAGGLGEQFF,TGTGCCAGCAGCCCTAGGAGGCTAGCGGGGGGGCTCGGTGAGCAGTTCTTC